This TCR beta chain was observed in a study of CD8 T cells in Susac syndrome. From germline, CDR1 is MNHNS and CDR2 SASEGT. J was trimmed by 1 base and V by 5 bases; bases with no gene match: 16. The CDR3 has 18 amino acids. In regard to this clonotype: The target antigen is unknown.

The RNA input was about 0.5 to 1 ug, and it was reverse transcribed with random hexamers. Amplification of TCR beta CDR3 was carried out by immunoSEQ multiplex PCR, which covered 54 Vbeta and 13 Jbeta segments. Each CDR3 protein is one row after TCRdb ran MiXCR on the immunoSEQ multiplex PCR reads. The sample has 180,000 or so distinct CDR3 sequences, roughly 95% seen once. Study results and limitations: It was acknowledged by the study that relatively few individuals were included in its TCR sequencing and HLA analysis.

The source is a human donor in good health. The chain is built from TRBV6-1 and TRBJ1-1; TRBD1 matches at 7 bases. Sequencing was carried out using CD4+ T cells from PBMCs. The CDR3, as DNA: TGTGCCAGCAGTCCCAGGCTGGGGACAGTGAACCCGAACACTGAAGCTTTCTTT. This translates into CASSPRLGTVNPNTEAFF.